These 25 T cell receptor beta chains were sequenced from one sample in a study of blood T cell repertoires in COVID-19. Sequencing was performed with immunoSEQ multiplex PCR; in TCRdb, only in-frame clones are kept and a portion is missing. The sample yields 250,000 to 400,000 clones, around 88% seen once. The sample consisted of peripheral blood. The receptors were sampled from a woman aged 25 to 45 with COVID-19, enrolled during active disease.

Concerning this clone itself: Other DNA variants within this sample encode the same CDR3. The chain links TRBV6-5 to TRBJ2-7; no clear D gene. Trimming pared 2 bases from V and 0 bases from J, leaving 5 bases between. This CDR3 is built from 13 residues. Germline V CDR1 and CDR2: MNHEY, SVGAGI. The CDR3 is CASSYRSSYEQYF. The CDR3, as DNA: TGTGCCAGCAGTTACAGGAGCTCCTACGAGCAGTACTTC.

The chain has TRBV5-1 and TRBJ2-2; D is possibly TRBD1 (5 bases). The CDR3 loop spans 16 amino acids. V was pared by 0 bases and J by 4 bases, with 13 bases between. CDR1 is SGHRS and CDR2 is YFSETQ in the germline V gene. This CDR3 is CASSLDQGLGTGELFF. Here the CDR3 DNA reads TGCGCCAGCAGCTTGGATCAGGGCCTAGGCACCGGGGAGCTGTTTTTT. Full variable domain (missing parts from reference TRBV5-1 and TRBJ2-2): KAGVTQTPRYLIKTRGQQVTLSCSPISGHRSVSWYQQTPGQGLQFLFEYFSETQRNKGNFPGRFSGRQFSNSRSEMNVSTLELGDSALYLCASSLDQGLGTGELFFGEGSRLTVL.

The chain links TRBV5-8 to TRBJ2-6; tentatively, D is TRBD1 (8 bases). V was trimmed by 3 bases and J by 0 bases, leaving 16 bases between them. Germline-derived CDR1 and CDR2 are SGHTS and YDEGEE. This CDR3 region has 18 residues. The chain's CDR3 is CASSYTGGGSSGANVLTF. For the CDR3, the DNA is TGTGCCAGCAGCTATACAGGGGGGGGGTCCTCTGGGGCCAACGTCCTGACTTTC.

The chain recombines TRBV23-1 with TRBJ1-3; D might be TRBD1 (6 bases). TRBV23-1 is an ORF for which the function is uncertain. This CDR3 has 21 residues. Trimming cost V 0 bases and J 0 bases, with 24 bases left between them. CDR3 sequence (DNA): TGCGCCAGCAGTCAATCCTACAGGGCAGCACGTAAATTCCTCTCTGGAAACACCATATATTTT. Translated: CASSQSYRAARKFLSGNTIYF.

This chain uses TRBV7-9 with TRBJ1-2, with 10 nucleotides matching TRBD1. CDR1 is SEHNR and CDR2 is FQNEAQ in the germline V gene (reference sequence). Trimming removed 1 base from V and 3 bases from J; junction bases left unmatched: 2. This CDR3 contains 15 residues. In DNA, the CDR3 is TGTGCCAGCAGCTTAGGGACAGGGGGACACTATGGCTACACCTTC. Its translation: CASSLGTGGHYGYTF.

This clone turned up a few times. The chain joins TRBV6-5 to TRBJ1-1; 7 bases fit TRBD1. V shed 5 bases, J shed 7 bases, and the junction held 10 bases outside the gene matches. Germline CDR1 MNHEY, CDR2 SVGAGI. The CDR3 has 14 residues. The CDR3 coding sequence is TGTGCCAGCAGTCAACCCAGGGGGTTCCGTGAAGCTTTCTTT. It yields the protein CASSQPRGFREAFF.

This clone was counted between two and nine times. The chain combines TRBV7-9 with TRBJ2-2; a weak D match, TRBD1 (6 bases). The ends were cut back, 4 bases at V and 4 bases at J, with 13 bases in the middle. The CDR3 totals 15 residues. The germline gives CDR1 SEHNR, CDR2 FQNEAQ (reference sequence). The DNA for the CDR3 is TGTGCCAGCAGCTCTGGGCAGGGGACCACCGGGGAGCTGTTTTTT. Protein sequence: CASSSGQGTTGELFF.

As for this clone: Other DNA sequences within the sample encode an identical CDR3. This sequence joins TRBV12-3 or TRBV12-4 and TRBJ1-5; no definite D call. V lost 2 bases, J lost 6 bases, and 5 bases lay in between. The CDR3 extends over 12 amino acids. The CDR3 bases are TGTGCCAGCAGTTTACGGGGTCAGCCCCAGCATTTT. Amino acid sequence: CASSLRGQPQHF.

The chain carries TRBV7-9 and TRBJ1-2, with 7 bases lining up with TRBD1. The CDR3 length is 15 residues. Per the germline V gene, CDR1 is SEHNR and CDR2 is FQNEAQ (reference sequence). V lost 1 base and J lost 6; bases outside the gene matches: 8. DNA of the CDR3: TGTGCCAGCAGCTTAGGTTCCAGGGGGGTAGATGGCTACACCTTC. Amino acid sequence: CASSLGSRGVDGYTF.

This rearrangement joins TRBV6-5 to TRBJ1-5, with 7 bases identical to TRBD1. The junction had 7 bases not matched to a gene; V was cut back by 6 bases and J by 2 bases. Per germline, CDR1 MNHEY and CDR2 SVGAGI. There are 15 residues in the CDR3. The CDR3 DNA is TGTGCCAGCAGGGGACAGAGATATGGCAATCAGCCCCAGCATTTT. The encoded protein is CASRGQRYGNQPQHF.

The chain uses TRBV7-2 and TRBJ2-5; 10 nucleotides match TRBD1. CDR3 length equals 16 residues. J gave up 3 bases and V 1 base, and 5 bases lay outside the gene matches. Per germline, CDR1 SGHTA and CDR2 FQGNSA. The CDR3 loop is CASSLGPGQGKETQYF. In DNA, the CDR3 is TGTGCCAGCAGCTTAGGGCCGGGACAGGGGAAAGAGACCCAGTACTTC.

In its sample, this clone was seen once. The chain combines TRBV7-2 with TRBJ1-2; 8 bases match TRBD1. J lost 2 bases, V lost 6 bases, and 8 bases had no gene match. Germline V gene data show CDR1 as SGHTA and CDR2 as FQGNSA. This CDR3 has 15 residues. Here the CDR3 reads CASRPRGLRNYGYTF. Here the CDR3 DNA reads TGTGCCAGCAGACCCAGGGGGCTGAGGAACTATGGCTACACCTTC.

This chain uses TRBV3-1 (or the pseudogene TRBV3-2) with TRBJ2-1; no reliable D call. The CDR3 extends over 12 amino acids. V lost 1 base, J lost 7 bases, and 5 bases lay in between. Germline V CDR1 and CDR2: LGHDT, YNNKEL (reference sequence). DNA for the CDR3: TGTGCCAGCAGCCAAGTGTCAAATGAGCAGTTCTTC. Amino acids: CASSQVSNEQFF.

The chain recombines TRBV10-3 with TRBJ2-5, with TRBD2 identical over 13 bases. There are 14 residues in the CDR3. After removal of 8 bases from V and 4 bases from J, the junction contained 4 bases not matched to a gene. Germline V gives CDR1 ENHRY, CDR2 SYGVKD. This CDR3 is CAISGLAGRETQYF. CDR3 bases: TGTGCCATCTCGGGACTAGCGGGGCGAGAGACCCAGTACTTC.

The J gene is TRBJ2-5, the V gene TRBV10-3; 12 bases are shared with TRBD2. Unmatched junction bases numbered 13, after V lost 6 bases and J lost 5 bases. This CDR3 is built from 17 residues. The germline gives CDR1 ENHRY, CDR2 SYGVKD. CDR3 DNA sequence: TGTGCCATCAGCATCAATGATATCGGACTAGCGGGGGAGACCCAGTACTTC. It codes for CAISINDIGLAGETQYF.

This chain links TRBV14 with TRBJ2-3, with D maybe TRBD1 (6 bases). V dropped 1 base and J dropped 0 bases, with 8 bases sitting between them. This CDR3 region has 15 residues. Germline V gene data show CDR1 as SGHDN and CDR2 as FVKESK. For the CDR3, the DNA is TGTGCCAGCAGCCAAGGGGACACTAGCACAGATACGCAGTATTTT. The encoded protein is CASSQGDTSTDTQYF.

The chain uses TRBV27 and TRBJ1-5, with TRBD1 matching 8 bases. The germline gives CDR1 MNHEY, CDR2 SMNVEV (reference sequence). This CDR3 contains 18 residues. Unmatched junction bases numbered 13, after V lost 6 bases and J lost 0 bases. CDR3 sequence: CASSPLTGGAYSNQPQHF. DNA of the CDR3: TGTGCCAGCAGCCCGCTTACAGGGGGTGCCTATAGCAATCAGCCCCAGCATTTT.

This chain connects TRBV6-5 to TRBJ2-1; D not resolved. Looked up from germline, CDR1 is MNHEY and CDR2 is SVGAGI. This CDR3 region has 13 residues. The germline V and J ends were trimmed by 4 bases and 5 bases, with 9 bases remaining between them. CDR3 in amino acids: CASSFTVDNEQFF. CDR3 in DNA: TGTGCCAGCAGTTTCACGGTGGACAATGAGCAGTTCTTC.

The J gene is TRBJ1-5, the V gene TRBV7-9; 7 nucleotides agree with TRBD1. Germline V gene sequence: CDR1 SEHNR, CDR2 FQNEAQ (reference sequence). V dropped 5 bases and J dropped 4; count of bases not matched to a gene: 8. The CDR3 consists of 15 residues. The CDR3 region is CASSLNDRANQPQHF. CDR3 DNA sequence: TGTGCCAGCAGCCTGAACGACAGGGCGAATCAGCCCCAGCATTTT.

The V gene is TRBV4-1, the J gene TRBJ1-1; weak D call: TRBD1 (6 bases). Trimming stripped 1 base from V and 0 bases from J, with 6 bases between. This CDR3 contains 14 residues. Germline V CDR1 and CDR2: MGHRA, YSYEKL. For the CDR3, the DNA is TGCGCCAGCAGCCAAGCAGGGGTGAACACTGAAGCTTTCTTT. Its protein is CASSQAGVNTEAFF.

This clone has a handful of counts. This chain uses TRBV3-1 (or the pseudogene TRBV3-2) with TRBJ1-2; D is perhaps TRBD1 (5 bases). The germline gives CDR1 LGHDT, CDR2 YNNKEL (reference sequence). With 4 bases removed from V and 10 bases from J, the gap between germline ends came to 16 bases. The CDR3 contains 13 residues. CDR3: CASSPHGGLDYTF. The CDR3 bases are TGTGCCAGCAGCCCTCACGGGGGATTGGACTACACCTTC.

The chain employs TRBV6-5 and TRBJ1-1, with D perhaps matching TRBD1 (6 bases). This CDR3 is built from 14 residues. V dropped 2 bases and J dropped 4 bases, with 11 bases sitting between them. Germline V gene sequence: CDR1 MNHEY, CDR2 SVGAGI. The DNA for the CDR3 is TGTGCCAGCAGTTACGGGGGGGCTGGCACTGAAGCTTTCTTT. Residues: CASSYGGAGTEAFF.

The table lists this clone with a count of one. The V call is TRBV7-8, the J call TRBJ1-3, with D unclear. With 2 bases removed from V and 0 bases from J, the gap between germline ends came to 11 bases. The V gene's germline CDR1 is SGHVS and CDR2 FQNEAQ. This CDR3 region has 16 residues. This CDR3 reads CASSLSVLGSGNTIYF. CDR3 DNA sequence: TGTGCCAGCAGCTTATCGGTCCTAGGCTCTGGAAACACCATATATTTT.

The J gene is TRBJ1-5, the V gene TRBV28, with 7 bases fitting TRBD1. Per the germline V gene, CDR1 is MDHEN and CDR2 is SYDVKM. The V and J ends lost 8 bases and 5 bases, in that order; junction bases with no gene match: 6. The CDR3 consists of 13 residues. CDR3 in DNA: TGTGCCAGCGACAGGGCCAATGATCAGCCCCAGCATTTT. It yields the protein CASDRANDQPQHF. The variable domain in full, with the rest retrieved from reference TRBV28 and TRBJ1-5, is DVKVTQSSRYLVKRTGEKVFLECVQDMDHENMFWYRQDPGLGLRLIYFSYDVKMKEKGDIPEGYSVSREKKERFSLILESASTNQTSMYLCASDRANDQPQHFGDGTRLSIL.

This chain links TRBV2 with TRBJ2-4; TRBD1 matches 7 bases. The germline CDR1 and CDR2 sequences are SNHLY and FYNNEI. With 4 bases clipped from V and 0 bases from J, the junction kept 3 bases outside the gene matches. The CDR3 runs to 15 residues. CDR3 sequence reads: CASSADRLAKNIQYF. The CDR3 DNA sequence: TGTGCCAGCAGTGCGGACAGGCTAGCCAAAAACATTCAGTACTTC.